Presented here are 12 T cell receptor beta chains from one specimen sequenced in a study of T cells after posttransplantation cyclophosphamide. Method: immunoSEQ multiplex PCR; TCRdb's copy keeps in-frame clones and lacks some. This sample carries over 20,000 clones, approximately 98% of them seen once, and the ten largest clones take under 0.15%. Sequencing was carried out using naive CD8+ T cells sorted from PBMCs. Receptors were obtained from a man aged 35 to 55 in good health, CMV-negative, and a related stem cell transplant donor.

The chain uses TRBV10-1 and TRBJ2-3; 7 positions match TRBD2. The CDR3 is 15 amino acids. The V gene end was trimmed by 0 bases and the J gene end by 4 bases; junction bases not matched to a gene: 4. CDR1 is WNHNN, CDR2 SYGVQD, per germline (reference sequence). CDR3 DNA: TGCGCCAGCAGTGAGTCTGAGGGAGGGGCAGATACGCAGTATTTT. Protein product: CASSESEGGADTQYF.

The chain has TRBV13 and TRBJ1-4, with 7 bases that match TRBD1. The CDR3 sequence is 16 residues long. After removal of 7 bases from V and 7 bases from J, the junction contained 15 bases not matched to a gene. Per the germline V gene, CDR1 is PRHDT and CDR2 is FYEKMQ (reference sequence). CDR3 in amino acids: CASTREGAWEVEKLFF. DNA of the CDR3: TGTGCCAGCACTCGTGAGGGGGCGTGGGAAGTTGAAAAACTGTTTTTT.

This clone showed up just once. The chain couples TRBV7-9 to TRBJ2-7; TRBD2 might be the D (6 bases). CDR1 and CDR2 (germline): SEHNR, FQNEAQ (reference sequence). With 5 bases removed from V and 0 bases from J, the gap between germline ends came to 11 bases. The CDR3 loop spans 14 amino acids. The CDR3 DNA reads as TGTGCCAGCAGCACCACTAGCTTCTCCTACGAGCAGTACTTC. It translates to CASSTTSFSYEQYF. The entire variable domain, with the rest obtained from reference TRBV7-9 and TRBJ2-7, is as follows: DTGVSQNPRHKITKRGQNVTFRCDPISEHNRLYWYRQTLGQGPEFLTYFQNEAQLEKSRLLSDRFSAERPKGSFSTLEIQRTEQGDSAMYLCASSTTSFSYEQYFGPGTRLTVT.

The rearrangement joins TRBV15 to TRBJ2-3, with TRBD2 identical over 11 bases. Trimming removed 0 bases from V and 4 bases from J; junction bases left unmatched: 6. The CDR3 is 17 amino acids. In germline, CDR1 is LNHNV, CDR2 YYDKDF (reference sequence). The CDR3 protein is CATSRDLGLAGPDTQYF. The DNA for the CDR3 is TGTGCCACCAGCAGAGATTTAGGACTAGCGGGCCCAGATACGCAGTATTTT. Full variable domain (remainder filled in from reference TRBV15 and TRBJ2-3): DAMVIQNPRYQVTQFGKPVTLSCSQTLNHNVMYWYQQKSSQAPKLLFHYYDKDFNNEADTPDNFQSRRPNTSFCFLDIRSPGLGDTAMYLCATSRDLGLAGPDTQYFGPGTRLTVL.

The gene calls are TRBV4-1 and TRBJ1-5; TRBD1 is a possible D gene (5 bases). Germline V lookup: CDR1 MGHRA, CDR2 YSYEKL. The V end was cut by 2 bases, the J end by 4 bases, with 12 bases between. The CDR3 is 15 amino acids. Here the CDR3 reads CASSQSIDRNQPQHF. CDR3 DNA: TGCGCCAGCAGCCAAAGTATCGACAGAAATCAGCCCCAGCATTTT.

The gene calls are TRBV27 and TRBJ2-2, with 7 positions matching TRBD2. Trimming cost V 3 bases and J 6 bases; bases outside gene matches: 10. Per the germline V gene, CDR1 is MNHEY and CDR2 is SMNVEV (reference sequence). The CDR3 runs 16 residues. For the CDR3, the DNA is TGTGCCAGCAGTTTGGAACGGACTAGTTGGCCCGGGGAGCTGTTTTTT. This translates into CASSLERTSWPGELFF.

The gene calls are TRBV30 and TRBJ2-3; TRBD2 aligns across 11 bases. The CDR3 totals 21 residues. Trimming took 8 bases from V and 5 from J; bases not matched to a gene: 30. Germline V gives CDR1 GTSNPN, CDR2 SVGIG (reference sequence). DNA for the CDR3: TGTGCCCGTGGGACACCCCGACTAGCGGGAAGCTCACCCTACGTTAGAGATACGCAGTATTTT. It translates to CARGTPRLAGSSPYVRDTQYF.

Here the CDR3 reads CASSIDLAGGNQRETQYF. The CDR3, as DNA: TGTGCCAGTAGTATAGATCTGGCAGGGGGAAACCAACGAGAGACCCAGTACTTC. The chain links TRBV19 to TRBJ2-5; 7 positions agree with TRBD1. Germline CDR1 reads LNHDA; CDR2 reads SQIVND (reference sequence). The CDR3 runs 18 residues. The ends lost 0 bases at V and 4 bases at J; junction bases unmatched: 14.

The chain joins TRBV15 to TRBJ2-7, with a weak D call TRBD2 (5 bases). V was cut by 3 bases and J by 5 bases, with 20 bases left in between. From germline, CDR1 is LNHNV and CDR2 YYDKDF (reference sequence). The CDR3 length is 16 residues. The CDR3 protein is CATSSRETPSPHEQYF. The CDR3 bases are TGTGCCACCAGCAGCCGGGAAACACCCTCCCCCCACGAGCAGTACTTC.

This clone was seen once. V usage is TRBV27 and J usage is TRBJ2-1, with 9 bases matching TRBD2. Losses at the gene ends were 3 bases for V and 6 bases for J; bases not matched to a gene: 9. The CDR3 totals 16 residues. CDR1 is MNHEY and CDR2 is SMNVEV in the germline V gene (reference sequence). The CDR3 DNA reads as TGTGCCAGCAGTTTCGAGGGTAGCGGGAGTGGCAATGAGCAGTTCTTC. Translated, it gives CASSFEGSGSGNEQFF.

This clone was seen once. The chain recombines TRBV28 with TRBJ2-6, with D maybe TRBD2 (6 bases). This CDR3 is 15 amino acids long. The V end lost 7 bases, the J end lost 1 base, and 11 bases lay between the germline ends. CDR1 MDHEN and CDR2 SYDVKM come from the germline V gene. CDR3 region: CASTSGESGANVLTF. CDR3 DNA sequence: TGTGCCAGCACCTCGGGAGAATCTGGGGCCAACGTCCTGACTTTC.

The rearrangement uses TRBV6-5 and TRBJ2-7; 9 nucleotides match TRBD1. The length of the CDR3 is 14 residues. J lost 7 bases, V lost 4 bases, and 8 bases had no gene match. Germline CDR1 reads MNHEY; CDR2 reads SVGAGI. The CDR3 DNA reads as TGTGCCAGCAGTTCCGGACAGGGGATCTGGGAGCAGTACTTC. Translation: CASSSGQGIWEQYF.